The 3 T cell receptor beta chains given below trace back to one sample, sequenced in a study of blood T cell repertoires in COVID-19. Method: immunoSEQ multiplex PCR; TCRdb's copy keeps in-frame clones and lacks some. The repertoire includes tens of thousands of clones, more than 75% of them detected once, and about 5.8% sits in the top ten. Specimen: peripheral blood. The receptors shown here come from a human donor in a cohort sampled during active COVID-19.

Worth noting for this clone: Other DNA sequences in the sample encode the same CDR3. CDR3 nucleotide sequence: TGTGCCAGCAGCTTAACGTCGGGGGGCGGAGGCACAGATACGCAGTATTTT. This translates into CASSLTSGGGGTDTQYF. This chain joins TRBV7-3 and TRBJ2-3; perhaps TRBD2 as D (7 bases). Germline-derived CDR1 and CDR2 are SGHTA and FQGTGA. The CDR3 is 17 residues long. With 0 bases removed from V and 1 base from J, the gap between germline ends came to 14 bases.

This sequence joins TRBV4-3 and TRBJ2-1; a possible D gene is TRBD2 (5 bases). The CDR3 sequence is 17 residues long. V lost 2 bases to trimming and J lost 4 bases, with 18 bases between them. Germline lookup yields CDR1 LGHNA and CDR2 YSLEER. CDR3 DNA: TGCGCCAGCAGCCAAAATCGCGGGTGGAATACTTACAATGAGCAGTTCTTC. This gives the protein CASSQNRGWNTYNEQFF.

The rearrangement joins TRBV9 to TRBJ2-2, with D possibly matching TRBD1 (6 bases). Germline V gene sequence: CDR1 SGDLS, CDR2 YYNGEE. The length of the CDR3 is 15 residues. The V end lost 4 bases, the J end lost 0 bases, and 10 bases lay between the germline ends. The CDR3 DNA follows: TGTGCCAGCAGCTTCGGGACACCGAACACCGGGGAGCTGTTTTTT. Translating gives CASSFGTPNTGELFF.